The source of this T cell receptor (beta chain) is a study of control samples from healthy donors and cancer patients. Produced via immunoSEQ multiplex PCR; TCRdb's table is partial and in-frame only. In the table there are 150,000 or so clones, 85% to 95% of which are singletons. Germline-derived CDR1 and CDR2 are MNHEY and SVGAGI. This CDR3 is 15 amino acids long. The ends were cut back, 4 bases at V and 3 bases at J, with 16 bases in the middle. The V gene is TRBV6-5, the J gene TRBJ2-7; D is uncertain. This sequence originates from a man aged 35-49 years in good health. The sample was blood. CDR3 residues: CASSFTSSKGYEQYF. The CDR3 DNA reads as TGTGCCAGCAGTTTCACGTCCTCAAAGGGCTACGAGCAGTACTTC.